This T cell receptor beta chain was identified during a study of blood T cell repertoires in COVID-19. The germline gives CDR1 SGHAT, CDR2 FQNNGV. The CDR3 spans 14 residues. V was pared by 5 bases and J by 3 bases, with 11 bases between. Libraries were prepared by immunoSEQ multiplex PCR; TCRdb keeps only in-frame clonotypes and omits some of them. The table includes under 250,000 clones, 75% to 85% detected once. The clonotype comes from a woman aged 45-60 years with acute COVID-19. What was sequenced was PBMCs or T cells enriched from blood (not recorded which). The chain employs TRBV11-2 and TRBJ2-1; D might be TRBD1 (6 bases). The CDR3 nucleotides read TGTGCCAGCAGCCCGGTACAGGGCTACAATGAGCAGTTCTTC. It specifies CASSPVQGYNEQFF.